This T cell receptor (beta chain) was sequenced for a study of cytomegalovirus exposure and HLA in healthy donors. Though probably carrying unrecorded immune exposures, donors were nominally healthy at sampling. PCR employed 60 Vbeta and 13 Jbeta primers. This table comes from immunoSEQ multiplex PCR, and its TCRdb copy is limited to in-frame clones, with some not included. The table includes roughly 180,000 clones, 78% detected once. This CDR3 is built from 15 residues. CDR1 is ENHRY, CDR2 SYGVKD, per germline. V lost 10 bases and J 5 bases, leaving 23 bases between the germline ends. This clone was counted a few times. Its antigen is not identified. The study's findings and limits: Later genetic work tied a missense DCLRE1C variant to beta-chain V and J trimming. Through in vitro validation, a few CMV-associated chains were shown to be specific for CMV antigens. The classifier was said to identify cytomegalovirus status with high specificity and sensitivity.

Sequenced: PBMCs. This clonotype was sampled from a female donor in good health and CMV-seronegative. V gene TRBV10-3 combines with J gene TRBJ1-2; tentative D call: TRBD1 (5 bases). CDR3 amino acids: CATRDSRDAPYGYTF. In nucleotides, the CDR3 is TGTGCCACTCGGGACTCCCGGGACGCCCCTTATGGCTACACCTTC.